These 15 T cell receptor beta chains were sequenced from one sample in a study of beta chain features in type 1 diabetes. Reverse transcription of all isolated RNA meant that expressed TCRB transcripts were sequenced. TCRdb's table, derived via immunoSEQ multiplex PCR, lists solely in-frame clones and lacks some. Seen here are hundreds of thousands of clones, roughly 15% observed once, and the top ten hold 0.026%. Input material: naive CD4+ T cells from blood. These receptors were taken from a woman aged 40-49 years in good health.

The chain links TRBV25-1 to TRBJ1-3; possible D gene TRBD1, 6 bases. The CDR3 is made up of 11 amino acids. The germline V gene has CDR1 MGHDK and CDR2 SYGVNS. With 2 bases removed from V and 10 bases from J, the gap between germline ends came to 6 bases. CDR3 sequence: CASSETGTIYF. The DNA of the CDR3 is TGTGCCAGCAGTGAAACAGGGACCATATATTTT. Combining the CDR3 with reference TRBV25-1 and TRBJ1-3 gives the whole variable domain EADIYQTPRYLVIGTGKKITLECSQTMGHDKMYWYQQDPGMELHLIHYSYGVNSTEKGDLSSESTVSRIRTEHFPLTLESARPSHTSQYLCASSETGTIYFGEGSWLTVV.

This clone was found once. The chain joins TRBV6-5 to TRBJ2-7, with a tentative D call TRBD1 (6 bases). V shed 6 bases and J shed 2 bases, with 8 bases lying between them. Germline V CDR1 and CDR2: MNHEY, SVGAGI. The CDR3 runs to 12 residues. The CDR3 reads CASRRDTYEQYF. The CDR3 DNA reads as TGTGCCAGCAGACGGGACACCTACGAGCAGTACTTC.

This clone was observed a few times. This chain uses TRBV7-2 with TRBJ1-2; 8 bases fit TRBD1. Trimming cost V 2 bases and J 7 bases; bases outside gene matches: 6. The CDR3 consists of 14 residues. Germline V gene sequence: CDR1 SGHTA, CDR2 FQGNSA. CDR3 sequence reads: CASSLSGGAAGYTF. The CDR3 DNA reads as TGTGCCAGCAGCTTATCAGGGGGCGCAGCTGGCTACACCTTC. Using reference TRBV7-2 and TRBJ1-2 for the parts outside the CDR3, the full variable domain is GAGVSQSPSNKVTEKGKDVELRCDPISGHTALYWYRQSLGQGLEFLIYFQGNSAPDKSGLPSDRFSAERTGGSVSTLTIQRTQQEDSAVYLCASSLSGGAAGYTFGSGTRLTVV.

The sample holds many counts of this clone. V and J are TRBV7-9 and TRBJ1-1; D gene ambiguous. V was pared by 5 bases and J by 6 bases, with 7 bases between. The CDR3 has 11 amino acids. Looked up from germline, CDR1 is SEHNR and CDR2 is FQNEAQ (reference sequence). The CDR3 region is CASSPEPEAFF. The CDR3 nucleotides read TGTGCCAGCAGCCCGGAGCCTGAAGCTTTCTTT.

This clone turned up a few times. The chain uses TRBV2 and TRBJ2-5; maybe TRBD1 (6 bases). Trimming pared 6 bases from V and 5 bases from J, leaving 13 bases between. The CDR3 spans 13 residues. Germline values: CDR1 SNHLY, CDR2 FYNNEI. CDR3 protein: CASRRGIMETQYF. CDR3 nucleotide sequence: TGTGCCAGCAGGAGGGGGATTATGGAGACCCAGTACTTC.

The chain uses TRBV2 and TRBJ1-1; 8 bases are a match to TRBD1. V lost 7 bases and J lost 5; bases outside the gene matches: 9. Germline loops: CDR1 SNHLY, CDR2 FYNNEI. The CDR3 consists of 14 residues. CDR3 amino acids: CASTSGGFETEAFF. The DNA for the CDR3 is TGTGCCAGCACTTCAGGGGGCTTTGAGACTGAAGCTTTCTTT. The whole variable domain, filled in from reference TRBV2 and TRBJ1-1, reads EPEVTQTPSHQVTQMGQEVILRCVPISNHLYFYWYRQILGQKVEFLVSFYNNEISEKSEIFDDQFSVERPDGSNFTLKIRSTKLEDSAMYFCASTSGGFETEAFFGQGTRLTVV.

The V gene is TRBV25-1, the J gene TRBJ1-6, with TRBD1 matching 9 bases. The J segment lost 9 bases and the V segment lost 6 bases, leaving 9 bases of the junction unmatched. CDR1 is MGHDK, CDR2 SYGVNS, per germline. This CDR3 contains 15 residues. The CDR3 loop is CASRAGTGWGSPLHF. Here the CDR3 DNA reads TGTGCCAGCAGGGCGGGGACAGGGTGGGGTTCACCCCTCCACTTT.

Here the CDR3 reads CASSASTVTERFF. The CDR3 DNA is TGTGCCAGCAGCGCCTCCACCGTGACAGAAAGGTTTTTT. The rearrangement joins TRBV9 to TRBJ1-4, with D possibly TRBD1 on 5 matching bases. Trimming took 3 bases from V and 16 from J, leaving 19 bases between them. Germline CDR1 is SGDLS and CDR2 is YYNGEE. This CDR3 has 13 amino acids.

This clone was counted a few times. The gene calls are TRBV4-1 and TRBJ2-5, with TRBD2 matching 8 bases. The CDR3 spans 16 residues. Germline loops: CDR1 MGHRA, CDR2 YSYEKL. The trim removed 1 base at V and 4 bases at J, leaving 8 bases unmatched. This CDR3 reads CASSQASGGRVETQYF. In nucleotides, the CDR3 is TGCGCCAGCAGCCAAGCCTCGGGGGGGCGGGTAGAGACCCAGTACTTC.

The J gene is TRBJ2-5, the V gene TRBV9; D is perhaps TRBD2 (5 bases). V dropped 2 bases and J dropped 1 base, with 6 bases sitting between them. The germline CDR1 and CDR2 sequences are SGDLS and YYNGEE. The CDR3 length is 13 residues. CDR3 DNA: TGTGCCAGCAGCGTGGACTTCCAAGAGACCCAGTACTTC. Its protein is CASSVDFQETQYF.

The genes are TRBV7-2 and TRBJ1-1; D ambiguous. The germline gives CDR1 SGHTA, CDR2 FQGNSA. V shed 3 bases and J shed 6 bases, with 11 bases lying between them. This CDR3 is 13 amino acids long. CDR3 in DNA: TGTGCCAGCAGCTTGAGCGGGGTCGCTGAAGCTTTCTTT. This gives the protein CASSLSGVAEAFF.

The sample holds a few counts of this clone. This rearrangement joins TRBV18 to TRBJ1-1, with D tentatively TRBD1 (6 bases). Germline-derived CDR1 and CDR2 are KGHSH and LQKENI. V was trimmed by 4 bases and J by 4 bases, leaving 16 bases between them. The CDR3 loop spans 15 amino acids. This CDR3 reads CASSQQGATGTEAFF. CDR3 coding DNA: TGTGCCAGCTCACAACAGGGAGCAACCGGCACTGAAGCTTTCTTT.

This clone was seen a handful of times. The rearrangement joins TRBV21-1 to TRBJ2-3; the DNA was not compared with TRBD1, the D call given in the table. TRBV21-1 is listed as a pseudogene. This CDR3 is built from 16 residues. The CDR3 sequence: CASSKVLTGGTDTQYF. As DNA, the CDR3 is TGTGCCAGCAGCAAAGTGTTAACAGGGGGCACAGATACGCAGTATTTT.

This clone occurred a few times. The chain couples TRBV21-1 to TRBJ1-2; TRBD1 is the table's D call and was not checked against the DNA. TRBV21-1 counts as a pseudogene. The CDR3 covers 14 residues. The CDR3 DNA reads as TGTGCCAGCAGCATATTGACAGGCTTCTATGGCTACACCTTC. Its protein product is CASSILTGFYGYTF.

J is TRBJ1-1 and V is TRBV5-6, with D perhaps matching TRBD1 (6 bases). The CDR3 spans 15 residues. Germline V gene data show CDR1 as SGHDT and CDR2 as YYEEEE. V dropped 4 bases and J dropped 0 bases, with 13 bases sitting between them. This CDR3 reads CASSLSTGVNTEAFF. In nucleotides, the CDR3 is TGTGCCAGCAGCCTTTCGACAGGAGTGAACACTGAAGCTTTCTTT.